Below are 10 T cell receptor beta chains sequenced from a single sample in a study of blood T cell repertoires in COVID-19. Using immunoSEQ multiplex PCR, the repertoire was profiled, and TCRdb retains in-frame clones only, with some absent. The data show just over 350,000 clones, with 86% seen just once and under 8.5% held by the top ten. The sequenced material came from peripheral blood. These receptors were obtained from a woman aged 55-70 years with COVID-19, enrolled during active disease.

CDR3 region: CASSLGPSGGAYEQYF. CDR3 bases: TGTGCCAGCAGCTTAGGCCCCTCCGGGGGGGCCTACGAGCAGTACTTC. The chain recombines TRBV7-3 with TRBJ2-7, with 8 bases lining up with TRBD2. The germline V gene encodes CDR1 SGHTA and CDR2 FQGTGA. There are 16 residues in the CDR3. After removal of 2 bases from V and 2 bases from J, the junction contained 8 bases not matched to a gene.

In this sample, this clone turned up once. The chain recombines TRBV7-6 with TRBJ2-5; 12 bases are shared with TRBD2. The germline V gene encodes CDR1 SGHVS and CDR2 FNYEAQ. J was trimmed by 5 bases and V by 5 bases; bases with no gene match: 6. The length of the CDR3 is 15 residues. CDR3 nucleotides: TGTGCCAGCAGCCCGACTAGCGGGGGCCCGGAGACCCAGTACTTC. This translates into CASSPTSGGPETQYF.

The V and J genes are TRBV5-8 and TRBJ2-1; maybe TRBD2 (7 bases). In germline, CDR1 is SGHTS, CDR2 YDEGEE. The CDR3 runs to 14 residues. Deletions cut 7 bases from V and 0 bases from J, with 11 bases between. CDR3 protein: CASPGGSSYNEQFF. As DNA, the CDR3 is TGTGCCAGCCCGGGGGGCAGCTCCTACAATGAGCAGTTCTTC. The entire variable domain, with the rest obtained from reference TRBV5-8 and TRBJ2-1, is as follows: EAGVTQSPTHLIKTRGQQATLRCSPISGHTSVYWYQQALGLGLQFLLWYDEGEERNRGNFPPRFSGRQFPNYSSELNVNALELEDSALYLCASPGGSSYNEQFFGPGTRLTVL.

The chain uses TRBV6-5 and TRBJ2-7; perhaps TRBD1 as D (5 bases). This CDR3 comprises 15 residues. Germline CDR1 and CDR2: MNHEY and SVGAGI. V dropped 6 bases and J dropped 2 bases, with 17 bases sitting between them. CDR3 residues: CASSLQGLGTYEQYF. DNA for the CDR3: TGTGCCAGCAGCCTGCAGGGTTTAGGGACCTACGAGCAGTACTTC.

A few counts support this clone. CDR3 loop: CASSLDKGEQLNTGELFF. CDR3 sequence (DNA): TGTGCCAGCAGCTTAGATAAGGGGGAGCAGCTAAACACCGGGGAGCTGTTTTTT. J is TRBJ2-2 and V is TRBV11-2, with D possibly being TRBD1 (6 bases). CDR1 SGHAT and CDR2 FQNNGV come from the germline V gene. CDR3 length: 18 amino acids. Trimming removed 0 bases at V and 2 bases at J, with 16 bases between. Complete variable domain (other parts from reference TRBV11-2 and TRBJ2-2): EAGVAQSPRYKIIEKRQSVAFWCNPISGHATLYWYQQILGQGPKLLIQFQNNGVVDDSQLPKDRFSAERLKGVDSTLKIQPAKLEDSAVYLCASSLDKGEQLNTGELFFGEGSRLTVL.

The CDR3 DNA is TGTGCCAGTAGTACCCCTCGGACAGGAGTGAACACTGAAGCTTTCTTT. This sequence encodes CASSTPRTGVNTEAFF. The rearrangement joins TRBV19 to TRBJ1-1, with TRBD1 identical over 7 bases. Trimming removed 4 bases from V and 0 bases from J; junction bases left unmatched: 8. The germline CDR1 and CDR2 sequences are LNHDA and SQIVND (reference sequence). The CDR3 extends over 16 amino acids.

J is TRBJ1-5 and V is TRBV5-1, with 9 positions matching TRBD1. The trim removed 4 bases at V and 4 bases at J, leaving 3 bases unmatched. Germline lookup yields CDR1 SGHRS and CDR2 YFSETQ. This CDR3 comprises 14 residues. CDR3 bases: TGCGCCAGCAGCCCAGGGACAGGGAATCAGCCCCAGCATTTT. It translates to CASSPGTGNQPQHF.

CDR3 sequence reads: CASSESRVGAGYGYTF. CDR3 in DNA: TGTGCCAGCAGTGAATCGAGAGTGGGCGCTGGCTATGGCTACACCTTC. V usage is TRBV6-1 and J usage is TRBJ1-2; D is unclear. V lost 2 bases to trimming and J lost 4 bases, with 17 bases between them. The CDR3 is made up of 16 amino acids. Germline CDR1 and CDR2: MNHNS and SASEGT.

This chain uses TRBV29-1 with TRBJ2-7; 7 nucleotides align to TRBD2. The V and J ends lost 4 bases and 0 bases, in that order; junction bases with no gene match: 3. Germline CDR1 SQVTM, CDR2 ANQGSEA. The CDR3 runs 13 residues. This CDR3 reads CSVGGGTSYEQYF. CDR3 DNA sequence: TGCAGCGTTGGCGGGGGAACCTCCTACGAGCAGTACTTC.

V usage is TRBV5-5 and J usage is TRBJ1-5; D not resolved. Germline CDR1 reads SGHKS; CDR2 reads YYEKEE (reference sequence). The CDR3 totals 15 residues. V dropped 0 bases and J dropped 0 bases, with 7 bases sitting between them. The CDR3 spells CASSLVYGSNQPQHF. The CDR3 DNA follows: TGTGCCAGCAGCTTGGTATACGGTAGCAATCAGCCCCAGCATTTT.